Sequencing of this T cell receptor (beta chain) was carried out in a study of a mutant IDH1 vaccine in newly diagnosed glioma. Points on this clone: The antigen remains undetermined.

Time point defined: week 5, during vaccination. A 20-mer mutant IDH1 peptide at 300 ug was injected subcutaneously with topical imiquimod. Method: immunoSEQ multiplex PCR; TCRdb's copy keeps in-frame clones and lacks some. The sample holds 23,000 or so clones, approximately 80% seen once. CDR3 length: 13 residues. Germline V gene sequence: CDR1 KGHSH, CDR2 LQKENI. The specimen comprised PBMCs, sampled from a glioma patient whose treatment included an IDH1 peptide vaccine. This clonotype was obtained from a man aged 40-49 years with glioma. J is TRBJ2-5 and V is TRBV18, with TRBD1 as a possible D gene (5 bases). The assigned J gene may be wrong: the sequence end matches TRBJ2-7 better. The CDR3 DNA follows: TGTGCCAGCTCACCAGGGGCAGGGCGCGAGCAGTACTTC. Encoded protein: CASSPGAGREQYF.